A single T cell receptor (beta chain) is shown here with its context. The antigen remains undetermined. This CDR3 has 17 residues. Trimming pared 0 bases from V and 2 bases from J, leaving 16 bases between. Germline V gene data show CDR1 as LGHNA and CDR2 as YNFKEQ. The entry originates in a study of early T cells in non-severe SARS-CoV-2 infection. Findings of the study overall: Anti-spike CD8 responses were favored in VDJdb matching, and private and CD4 specificities were missed.

Researchers attached unique molecular identifiers to individual cDNA molecules. From the 5' RACE reads, TCRdb called clonotypes with MiXCR, one entry per CDR3 protein. The repertoire holds nearly 60,000 distinct CDR3 sequences, with about 13% as singletons. This chain joins TRBV4-2 and TRBJ1-2; D is ambiguous. Sequenced sample: whole blood. This TCR was sampled from an adult who was a healthcare worker with PCR-confirmed SARS-CoV-2 infection or an uninfected control (not recorded which). The CDR3 DNA reads as TGTGCCAGCAGCCAAGAGCGTGCCCGTGGCCGAAACTATGGCTACACCTTC. Protein: CASSQERARGRNYGYTF.